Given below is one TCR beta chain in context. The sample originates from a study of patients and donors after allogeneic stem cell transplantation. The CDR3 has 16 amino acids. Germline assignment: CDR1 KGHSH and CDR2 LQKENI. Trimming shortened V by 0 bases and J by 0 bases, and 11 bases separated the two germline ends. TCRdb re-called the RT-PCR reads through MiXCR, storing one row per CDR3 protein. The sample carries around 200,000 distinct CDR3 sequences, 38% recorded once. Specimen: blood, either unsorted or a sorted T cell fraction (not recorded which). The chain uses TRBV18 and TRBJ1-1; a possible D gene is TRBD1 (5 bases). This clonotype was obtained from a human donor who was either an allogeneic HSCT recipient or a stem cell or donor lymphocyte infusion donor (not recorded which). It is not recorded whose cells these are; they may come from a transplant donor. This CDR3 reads CASSPPNDRMNTEAFF. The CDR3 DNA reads TGTGCCAGCTCACCACCGAATGACAGAATGAACACTGAAGCTTTCTTT.